This T cell receptor (beta chain) was identified in a study of cytomegalovirus exposure and HLA in healthy donors. The sample holds a few counts of this clone. PCR involved 60 Vbeta and 13 Jbeta primers. The data were produced by immunoSEQ multiplex PCR, yet TCRdb's version contains in-frame clones alone and is incomplete. The sample has 200,000 to 250,000 clones, about 80% seen once. CDR1 is LNHDA and CDR2 is SQIVND in the germline V gene (reference sequence). The CDR3 has 11 residues. V was clipped by 5 bases and J by 10 bases; unmatched bases: 3. Sequencing was done on a sample of PBMCs. The TCR sequence derives from a woman in her sixties in good health and CMV-seropositive. The rearrangement uses TRBV19 and TRBJ2-3; 7 bases match TRBD2. DNA of the CDR3: TGTGCCAGTAGTGCCCTAGCGGCGCAGTATTTT. It is translated as CASSALAAQYF.